One sample yielded the 20 T cell receptor beta chains listed below, sequenced in a study of regulatory T cells in long-lasting Graves disease. For TCR beta, libraries came from iRepertoire HTBI primers and Arm-PCR of CDR3 regions. TCRdb called the multiplex PCR reads again in MiXCR, with one record for every CDR3 protein. The sample contains about 420,000 distinct CDR3 sequences, about 15% of which appear only once. The time point is: newly diagnosed GD, antithyroid drugs for less than 3 months. From PBMCs, RNA was extracted and then used to make the TCR library. The sample also formed part of further work on T cells in Graves' hyperthyroidism and ophthalmopathy.

Source: peripheral blood mononuclear cells (PBMCs), taken at new diagnosis, from a patient treated with antithyroid drugs. The receptors were sampled from a young woman with Graves disease.

V usage is TRBV12-3 or TRBV12-4 and J usage is TRBJ1-4; the D gene is possibly TRBD1 (6 bases). The V gene lost 10 bases and the J gene lost 3 bases, with 15 bases spanning the gap. CDR3 length: 14 amino acids. CDR3 coding DNA: TGTGCCAAACTACCGGGGGCTTCTAATGAAAAACTGTTTTTT. It translates to CAKLPGASNEKLFF.

The rearrangement joins TRBV28 to TRBJ2-3; TRBD2 aligns across 13 bases. V trimming: 5 bases; J trimming: 5 bases; junction bases outside the gene matches: 7. CDR1 is MDHEN and CDR2 is SYDVKM in the germline V gene. This CDR3 contains 16 residues. CDR3 DNA sequence: TGTGCCAGCAGTCAAACTAGCGGGAGGGGGTTAGATACGCAGTATTTT. Translation gives CASSQTSGRGLDTQYF.

About this clonotype itself: A much more abundant neighbour one base away suggests this may be a read error. V gene TRBV6-1 combines with J gene TRBJ2-2; 7 positions agree with TRBD1. Germline V CDR1 and CDR2: MNHNS, SASEGT. Trimming removed 8 bases from V and 1 base from J; junction bases left unmatched: 10. The CDR3 runs to 16 residues. The CDR3 reads CASGTFRDRNTGELFF. CDR3 DNA: TGTGCCAGCGGGACCTTCCGGGACAGGAACACCGGGGAGCTGTTTTTT.

The chain combines TRBV28 with TRBJ2-2; D possibly corresponds to TRBD1 (6 bases). The CDR3 contains 15 residues. Trimming removed 2 bases at V and 3 bases at J, with 10 bases between. Germline CDR1 and CDR2: MDHEN and SYDVKM. This chain's CDR3 is CASSLPRGDTGELFF. The CDR3, as DNA: TGTGCCAGCAGTTTACCCAGGGGAGACACCGGGGAGCTGTTTTTT.

The sample holds many counts of this clonotype. V usage is TRBV28 and J usage is TRBJ2-5; TRBD1 matches at 11 bases. The CDR3 spans 15 residues. V lost 3 bases to trimming and J lost 5 bases; unmatched junction nucleotides: 5. Germline CDR1 MDHEN, CDR2 SYDVKM. The CDR3 DNA is TGTGCCAGCAGTTTGGACAGGGGGCGGCGGGAGACCCAGTACTTC. This translates into CASSLDRGRRETQYF.

At least ten counts were recorded for this clonotype. The chain has TRBV2 and TRBJ2-1; no reliable D call. This CDR3 comprises 16 residues. V lost 8 bases to trimming and J lost 8 bases, with 25 bases between them. CDR1 SNHLY and CDR2 FYNNEI come from the germline V gene. Here the CDR3 reads CASSVDGSGGNDEQFF. The CDR3, as DNA: TGTGCCAGCTCTGTCGACGGTTCAGGCGGTAACGATGAGCAGTTCTTC.

The table lists this clonotype with a few counts. The V gene is TRBV18, the J gene TRBJ1-4; a possible D gene is TRBD1 (6 bases). Between the trimmed V and J ends, which lost 6 bases and 6 bases, there was a span of 17 bases. Germline-derived CDR1 and CDR2 are KGHSH and LQKENI. This CDR3 has 15 amino acids. The DNA for the CDR3 is TGTGCCAGCTCGCCAGGGGTCGGAGCTGATGAAAAACTGTTTTTT. Translating gives CASSPGVGADEKLFF.

The genes are TRBV3-1 and TRBJ2-1; 12 bases fit TRBD2. This CDR3 has 17 amino acids. The ends lost 5 bases at V and 7 bases at J; junction bases unmatched: 12. Germline CDR1 is LGHDT and CDR2 is YNNKEL (reference sequence). The CDR3 spells CASSNPSGRADNNEQFF. The CDR3 coding sequence is TGTGCCAGCAGCAATCCTAGCGGGAGGGCCGATAATAATGAGCAGTTCTTC.

This clonotype occurred many times. V is TRBV7-9 and J is TRBJ2-7; 7 nucleotides agree with TRBD2. Germline assignment: CDR1 SEHNR and CDR2 FQNEAQ (reference sequence). The CDR3 runs to 15 residues. J lost 0 bases, V lost 4 bases, and 6 bases had no gene match. Here the CDR3 DNA reads TGTGCCAGCAGCTCGACTAGCCTAAGCTCCTACGAGCAGTACTTC. Residues: CASSSTSLSSYEQYF.

A remark on this clonotype: A much larger clone sits a single nucleotide away, making a read error possible. The chain carries TRBV20-1 and TRBJ2-5; 10 positions match TRBD2. The CDR3 covers 15 residues. Germline V gene lookup returns CDR1 DFQATT and CDR2 SNEGSKA (reference sequence). The CDR3 reads CSALDLAGAQESQYF. CDR3 sequence (DNA): TGCAGTGCCCTTGACCTAGCGGGAGCCCAAGAGAGCCAGTACTTC.

In its sample, this clonotype was seen many times. At one end the junction does not follow the germline gene, possibly because of a read error. The J gene is TRBJ2-1, the V gene TRBV28, with TRBD2 identical over 12 bases. The CDR3 is made up of 13 amino acids. CDR1 MDHEN and CDR2 SYDVKM come from the germline V gene. The CDR3 DNA is TGTGCCAGCAGTTTTATTCTAGCGGGAGGGCCCAGCTTC. Amino acid sequence: CASSFILAGGPSF.

This clonotype was detected ten times or more. The chain combines TRBV27 with TRBJ2-1; D not resolved. CDR1 MNHEY and CDR2 SMNVEV come from the germline V gene (reference sequence). Deletions cut 4 bases from V and 10 bases from J, with 2 bases between. The CDR3 length is 9 residues. Here the CDR3 reads CASSSEQFF. The CDR3 DNA reads as TGTGCCAGCAGTTCCGAGCAGTTCTTC.

The V call is TRBV12-3 or TRBV12-4, the J call TRBJ2-7; 11 bases align to TRBD1. The CDR3 runs to 16 residues. J gave up 7 bases and V 1 base, and 9 bases lay outside the gene matches. This CDR3 reads CASSLGTGTGGGEQYF. For the CDR3, the DNA is TGTGCCAGCAGTTTAGGAACCGGGACAGGGGGAGGAGAGCAGTACTTC.

This clonotype was counted many times. The V and J genes are TRBV6-1 and TRBJ2-7; D gene ambiguous. CDR3 length: 13 amino acids. CDR1 MNHNS and CDR2 SASEGT come from the germline V gene. Trimming cost V 1 base and J 0 bases, with 4 bases left between them. In DNA, the CDR3 is TGTGCCAGCAGTGAAGGTTACTCCTACGAGCAGTACTTC. As protein: CASSEGYSYEQYF.

There are a few counts of this clonotype. The rearrangement links TRBV19 to TRBJ1-2; D gene unclear. The germline CDR1 and CDR2 sequences are LNHDA and SQIVND (reference sequence). This CDR3 region has 18 residues. The V end was cut by 4 bases, the J end by 2 bases, with 23 bases between. The CDR3 DNA sequence: TGTGCCAGTAGTACCCGGAGACCGTCAACTGCGATGAACTATGGCTACACCTTC. The encoded protein is CASSTRRPSTAMNYGYTF.

This clonotype came up many times. The chain employs TRBV30 and TRBJ1-5; D ambiguous. The CDR3 runs 13 residues. Germline CDR1 is GTSNPN and CDR2 is SVGIG (reference sequence). The V end was cut by 0 bases, the J end by 0 bases, with 3 bases between. CDR3 sequence: CAWSVRSNQPQHF. In nucleotides, the CDR3 is TGTGCCTGGAGTGTGCGTAGCAATCAGCCCCAGCATTTT.

CDR3 in amino acids: CASSIPQGRTGELFF. Written as DNA, the CDR3 is TGTGCCAGTAGTATCCCCCAGGGGCGAACCGGGGAGCTGTTTTTT. The V and J genes are TRBV19 and TRBJ2-2; D might be TRBD1 (6 bases). This CDR3 is 15 amino acids long. The V and J ends lost 3 bases and 5 bases respectively, with 13 bases between them. CDR1 and CDR2 from the germline V gene are LNHDA and SQIVND (reference sequence).

This clonotype was picked up a small number of times. The chain recombines TRBV5-1 with TRBJ1-2, with D perhaps TRBD1 (5 bases). This CDR3 contains 15 residues. Germline V CDR1 and CDR2: SGHRS, YFSETQ. Trimming removed 3 bases at V and 0 bases at J, with 12 bases between. The DNA of the CDR3 is TGCGCCAGCAGCTATGAGGGGACGTCTAACTATGGCTACACCTTC. Translating it yields CASSYEGTSNYGYTF. The variable domain in full, with the rest retrieved from reference TRBV5-1 and TRBJ1-2, is KAGVTQTPRYLIKTRGQQVTLSCSPISGHRSVSWYQQTPGQGLQFLFEYFSETQRNKGNFPGRFSGRQFSNSRSEMNVSTLELGDSALYLCASSYEGTSNYGYTFGSGTRLTVV.

The chain combines TRBV3-1 with TRBJ1-3; D is unclear. This CDR3 comprises 16 residues. V lost 1 base and J lost 4, with 14 bases in between. Germline assignment: CDR1 LGHDT and CDR2 YNNKEL (reference sequence). CDR3 nucleotides: TGTGCCAGCAGCCAAGCGGGCCAAACGGGAGGAAACACCATATATTTT. Translated: CASSQAGQTGGNTIYF. The full variable domain, with the rest looked up from reference TRBV3-1 and TRBJ1-3, is DTAVSQTPKYLVTQMGNDKSIKCEQNLGHDTMYWYKQDSKKFLKIMFSYNNKELIINETVPNRFSPKSPDKAHLNLHINSLELGDSAVYFCASSQAGQTGGNTIYFGEGSWLTVV.

This clonotype was counted many times. The V and J genes are TRBV20-1 and TRBJ1-5; 8 positions match TRBD1. This CDR3 contains 16 residues. Per germline, CDR1 DFQATT and CDR2 SNEGSKA (reference sequence). Germline trimming cut 0 bases from V and 5 bases from J; bases unmatched to any gene: 9. CDR3 nucleotides: TGCAGTGCTAGAGACCCCTCAGGGGGCGGGGATCAGCCCCAGCATTTT. The encoded protein is CSARDPSGGGDQPQHF.